The T cell receptor (beta chain) described here comes from a study of T-cell reconstitution after alpha-beta-depleted transplantation in children. Germline CDR1 is KGHDR and CDR2 is SFDVKD. V gave up 5 bases and J gave up 0 bases; unmatched junction bases: 10. The CDR3 consists of 18 residues. The authors prepared the TCRbeta library with unique molecular identifiers. MiXCR, run by TCRdb on the PCR reads, gives a single entry per CDR3 protein. This table has some 200,000 distinct CDR3 sequences, 14% to 15% appearing once. At least ten counts were recorded for this clonotype. The gene calls are TRBV24-1 and TRBJ2-1; TRBD2 aligns across 9 bases. Sample: PBMCs from the stem cell graft donor, taken from the stem cell graft. This receptor was identified in a human donor who donated a stem cell graft to a child with acute lymphoblastic leukemia. CDR3 protein: CATSAPSGIPISYNEQFF. The CDR3 bases are TGTGCCACCAGTGCGCCTAGCGGGATTCCGATCTCCTACAATGAGCAGTTCTTC.